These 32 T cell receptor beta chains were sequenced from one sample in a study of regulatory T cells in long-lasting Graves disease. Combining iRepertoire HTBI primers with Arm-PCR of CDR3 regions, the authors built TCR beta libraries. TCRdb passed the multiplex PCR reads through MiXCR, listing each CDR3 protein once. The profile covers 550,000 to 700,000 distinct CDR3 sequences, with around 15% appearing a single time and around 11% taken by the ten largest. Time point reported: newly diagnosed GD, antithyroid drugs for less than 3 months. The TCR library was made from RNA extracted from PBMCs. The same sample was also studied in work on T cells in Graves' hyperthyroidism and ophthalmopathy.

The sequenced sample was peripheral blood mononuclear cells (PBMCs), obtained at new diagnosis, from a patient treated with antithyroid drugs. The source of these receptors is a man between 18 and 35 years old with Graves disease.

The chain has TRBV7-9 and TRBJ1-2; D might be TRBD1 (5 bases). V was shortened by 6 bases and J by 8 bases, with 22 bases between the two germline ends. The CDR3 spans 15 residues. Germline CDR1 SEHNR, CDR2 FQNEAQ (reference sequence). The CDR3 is CASRSPGTLGRGYTF. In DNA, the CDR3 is TGTGCCAGCAGATCCCCCGGGACCCTCGGGCGAGGCTACACCTTC.

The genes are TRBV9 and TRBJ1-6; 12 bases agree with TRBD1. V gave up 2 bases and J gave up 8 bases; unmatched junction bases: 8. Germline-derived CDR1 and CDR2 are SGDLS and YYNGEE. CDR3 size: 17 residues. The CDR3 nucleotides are TGTGCCAGCAGCGTGACGGGGACAGGGGGCCTAGATTCACCCCTCCACTTT. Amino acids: CASSVTGTGGLDSPLHF. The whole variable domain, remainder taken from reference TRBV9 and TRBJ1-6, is DSGVTQTPKHLITATGQRVTLRCSPRSGDLSVYWYQQSLDQGLQFLIQYYNGEERAKGNILERFSAQQFPDLHSELNLSSLELGDSALYFCASSVTGTGGLDSPLHFGNGTRLTVT.

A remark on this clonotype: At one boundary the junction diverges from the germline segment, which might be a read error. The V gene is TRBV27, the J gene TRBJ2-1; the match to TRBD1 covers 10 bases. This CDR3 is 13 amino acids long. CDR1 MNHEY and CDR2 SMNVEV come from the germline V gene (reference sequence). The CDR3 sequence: CASSLTGGIAKHF. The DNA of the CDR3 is TGTGCCAGCAGTTTGACAGGGGGCATTGCTAAACACTTC.

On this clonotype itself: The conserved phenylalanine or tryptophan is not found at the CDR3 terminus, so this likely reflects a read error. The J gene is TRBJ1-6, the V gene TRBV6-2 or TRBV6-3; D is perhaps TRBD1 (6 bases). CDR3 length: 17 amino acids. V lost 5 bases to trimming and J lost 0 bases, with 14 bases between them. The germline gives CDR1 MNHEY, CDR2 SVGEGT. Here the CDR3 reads CASSGQILGSYNSPLHS. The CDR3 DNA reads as TGTGCCAGCAGTGGACAGATTCTCGGCTCCTATAATTCACCCCTCCACTCT.

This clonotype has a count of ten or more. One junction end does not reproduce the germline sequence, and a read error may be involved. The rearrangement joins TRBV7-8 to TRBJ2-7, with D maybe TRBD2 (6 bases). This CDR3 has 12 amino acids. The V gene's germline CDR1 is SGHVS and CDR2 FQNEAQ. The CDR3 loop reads CASSVAAYEQYF. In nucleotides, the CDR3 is TGTGCCAGCAGCGTAGCGGCCTACGAGCAGTACTTC.

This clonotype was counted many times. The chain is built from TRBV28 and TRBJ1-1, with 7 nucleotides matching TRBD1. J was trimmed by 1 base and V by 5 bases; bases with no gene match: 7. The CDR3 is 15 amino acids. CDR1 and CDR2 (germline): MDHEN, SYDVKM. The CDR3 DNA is TGTGCCAGCAGTCCCGGGACAGAGAGGAACACTGAAGCTTTCTTT. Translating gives CASSPGTERNTEAFF. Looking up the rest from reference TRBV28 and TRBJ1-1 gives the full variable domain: DVKVTQSSRYLVKRTGEKVFLECVQDMDHENMFWYRQDPGLGLRLIYFSYDVKMKEKGDIPEGYSVSREKKERFSLILESASTNQTSMYLCASSPGTERNTEAFFGQGTRLTVV.

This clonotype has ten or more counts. CDR3 residues: CASSSRGSTEAFF. The CDR3 DNA follows: TGTGCCAGCAGTTCCCGGGGATCCACTGAAGCTTTCTTT. V and J are TRBV27 and TRBJ1-1; D not resolved. Looked up from germline, CDR1 is MNHEY and CDR2 is SMNVEV (reference sequence). The CDR3 totals 13 residues. V dropped 4 bases and J dropped 4 bases, with 10 bases sitting between them.

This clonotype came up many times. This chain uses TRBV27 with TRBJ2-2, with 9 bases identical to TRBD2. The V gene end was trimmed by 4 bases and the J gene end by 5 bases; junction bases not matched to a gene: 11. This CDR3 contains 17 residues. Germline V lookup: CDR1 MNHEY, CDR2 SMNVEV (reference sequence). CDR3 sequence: CASSYSLAGGRTGELFF. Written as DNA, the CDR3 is TGTGCCAGCAGTTATTCTTTGGCGGGAGGGCGGACCGGGGAGCTGTTTTTT.

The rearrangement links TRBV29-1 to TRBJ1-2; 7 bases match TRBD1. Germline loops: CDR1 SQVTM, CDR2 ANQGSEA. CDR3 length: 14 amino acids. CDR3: CRVEPGQAPGGYTF. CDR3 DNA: TGCAGAGTAGAACCTGGACAGGCTCCCGGTGGCTACACCTTC.

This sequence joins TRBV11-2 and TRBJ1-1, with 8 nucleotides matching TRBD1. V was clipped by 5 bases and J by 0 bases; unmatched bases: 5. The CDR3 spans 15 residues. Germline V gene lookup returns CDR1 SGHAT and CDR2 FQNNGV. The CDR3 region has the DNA TGTGCCAGCAGCGAGCAGGGGGCTATGAACACTGAAGCTTTCTTT. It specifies CASSEQGAMNTEAFF.

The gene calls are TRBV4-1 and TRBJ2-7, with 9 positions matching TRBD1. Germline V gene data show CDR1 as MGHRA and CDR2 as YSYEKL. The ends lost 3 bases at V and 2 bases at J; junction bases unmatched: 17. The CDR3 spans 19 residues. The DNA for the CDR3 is TGCGCCAGCAGCCAGGAGACAGGGGGTCTTGTCTTCGGGACCTACGAGCAGTACTTC. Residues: CASSQETGGLVFGTYEQYF.

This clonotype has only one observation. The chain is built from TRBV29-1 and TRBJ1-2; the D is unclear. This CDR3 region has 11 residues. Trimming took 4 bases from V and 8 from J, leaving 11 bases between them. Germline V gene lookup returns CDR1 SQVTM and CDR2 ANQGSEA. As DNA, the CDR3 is TGCAGCGTTGTGAGACCAGGCGGCTACACCTTC. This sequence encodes CSVVRPGGYTF.

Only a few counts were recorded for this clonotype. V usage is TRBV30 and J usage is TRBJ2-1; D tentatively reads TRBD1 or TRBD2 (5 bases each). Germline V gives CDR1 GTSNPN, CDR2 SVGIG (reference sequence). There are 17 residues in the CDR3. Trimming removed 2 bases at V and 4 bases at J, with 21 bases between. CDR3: CAWSSGTRLKGYNEQFF. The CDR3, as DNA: TGTGCCTGGAGTTCCGGGACGAGATTAAAGGGATACAATGAGCAGTTCTTC. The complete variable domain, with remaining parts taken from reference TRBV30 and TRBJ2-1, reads SQTIHQWPATLVQPVGSPLSLECTVEGTSNPNLYWYRQAAGRGLQLLFYSVGIGQISSEVPQNLSASRPQDRQFILSSKKLLLSDSGFYLCAWSSGTRLKGYNEQFFGPGTRLTVL.

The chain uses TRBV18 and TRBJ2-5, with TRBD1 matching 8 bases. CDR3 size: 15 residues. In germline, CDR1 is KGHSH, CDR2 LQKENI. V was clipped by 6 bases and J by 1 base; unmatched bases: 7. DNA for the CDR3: TGTGCCAGCTCGCCGCGACAGGGGCCCCAAGAGACCCAGTACTTC. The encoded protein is CASSPRQGPQETQYF.

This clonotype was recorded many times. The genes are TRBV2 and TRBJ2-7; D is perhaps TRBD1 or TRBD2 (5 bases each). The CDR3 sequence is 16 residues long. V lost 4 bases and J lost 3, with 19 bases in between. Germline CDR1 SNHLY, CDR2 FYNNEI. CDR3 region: CASSGMWGLGNYEQYF. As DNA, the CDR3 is TGTGCCAGCAGTGGAATGTGGGGGTTGGGGAACTACGAGCAGTACTTC.

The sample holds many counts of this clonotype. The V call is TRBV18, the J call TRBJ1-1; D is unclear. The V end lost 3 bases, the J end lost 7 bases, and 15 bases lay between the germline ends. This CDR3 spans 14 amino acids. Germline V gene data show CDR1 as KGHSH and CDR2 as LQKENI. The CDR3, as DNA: TGTGCCAGCTCACCTTTTCGTACGGACGGTGAAGCTTTCTTT. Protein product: CASSPFRTDGEAFF.

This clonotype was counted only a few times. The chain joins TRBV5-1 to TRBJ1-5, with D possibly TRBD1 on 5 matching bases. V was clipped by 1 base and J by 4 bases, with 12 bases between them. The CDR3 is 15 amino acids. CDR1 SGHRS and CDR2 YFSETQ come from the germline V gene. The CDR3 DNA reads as TGCGCCAGCAGCTTGAGTCCAGGGCGAAATCAGCCCCAGCATTTT. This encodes CASSLSPGRNQPQHF.

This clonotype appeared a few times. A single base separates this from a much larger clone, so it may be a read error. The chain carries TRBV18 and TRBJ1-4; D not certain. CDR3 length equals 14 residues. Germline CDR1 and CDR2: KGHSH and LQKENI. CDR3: CASSPTTTNEKLSF. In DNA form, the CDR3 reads TGTGCCAGCTCACCGACAACAACTAATGAAAAACTGTCTTTT.

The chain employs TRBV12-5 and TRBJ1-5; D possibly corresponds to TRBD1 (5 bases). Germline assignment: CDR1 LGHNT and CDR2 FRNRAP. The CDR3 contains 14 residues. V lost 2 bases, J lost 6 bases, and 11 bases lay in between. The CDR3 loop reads CASGLSGGGQPQHF. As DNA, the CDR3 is TGTGCTAGTGGTTTGAGTGGGGGGGGTCAGCCCCAGCATTTT.

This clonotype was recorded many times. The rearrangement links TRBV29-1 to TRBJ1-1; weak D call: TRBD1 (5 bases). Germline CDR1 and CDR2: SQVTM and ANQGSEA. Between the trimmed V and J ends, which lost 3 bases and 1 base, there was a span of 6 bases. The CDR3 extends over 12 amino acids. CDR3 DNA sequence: TGCAGCGTTGATGACAGGAACACTGAAGCTTTCTTT. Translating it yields CSVDDRNTEAFF.

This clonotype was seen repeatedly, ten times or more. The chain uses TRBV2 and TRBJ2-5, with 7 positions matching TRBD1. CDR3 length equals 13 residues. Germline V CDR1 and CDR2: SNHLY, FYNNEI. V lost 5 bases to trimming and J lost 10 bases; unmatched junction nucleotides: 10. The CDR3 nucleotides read TGTGCCAGCAGTCCCGGGACAGAGGGGATCCAGTACTTC. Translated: CASSPGTEGIQYF. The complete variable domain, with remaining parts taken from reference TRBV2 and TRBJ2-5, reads EPEVTQTPSHQVTQMGQEVILRCVPISNHLYFYWYRQILGQKVEFLVSFYNNEISEKSEIFDDQFSVERPDGSNFTLKIRSTKLEDSAMYFCASSPGTEGIQYFGPGTRLLVL.

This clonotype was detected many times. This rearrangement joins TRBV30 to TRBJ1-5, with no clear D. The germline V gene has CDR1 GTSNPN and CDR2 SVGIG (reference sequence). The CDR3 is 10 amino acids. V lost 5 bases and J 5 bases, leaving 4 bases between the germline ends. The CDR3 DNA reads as TGTGCCTGGTTCCATCAGCCCCAGCATTTT. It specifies CAWFHQPQHF.

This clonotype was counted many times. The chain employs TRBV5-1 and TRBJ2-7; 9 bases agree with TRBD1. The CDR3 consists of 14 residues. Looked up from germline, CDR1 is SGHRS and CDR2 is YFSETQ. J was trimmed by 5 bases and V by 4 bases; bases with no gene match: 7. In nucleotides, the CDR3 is TGCGCCAGCAGCGTACAGGGGGCGATCCACGAGCAGTACTTC. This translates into CASSVQGAIHEQYF.

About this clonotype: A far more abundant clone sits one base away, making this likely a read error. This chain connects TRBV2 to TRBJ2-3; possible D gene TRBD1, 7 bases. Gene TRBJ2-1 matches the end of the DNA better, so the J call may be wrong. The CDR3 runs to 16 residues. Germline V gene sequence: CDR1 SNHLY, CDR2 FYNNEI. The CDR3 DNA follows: TGTGCCAGCAGTTGGGACAGACTAGTGGGAGTGATTGAGCAGTTCTTC. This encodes CASSWDRLVGVIEQFF.

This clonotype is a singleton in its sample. The DNA of the CDR3 is TGTGCCAGCAGTGAAGGCAATTTGGCCAACGTCCTGACTTTC. This sequence encodes CASSEGNLANVLTF. This chain uses TRBV6-2 or TRBV6-3 with TRBJ2-6; D is undetermined. V shed 5 bases and J shed 6 bases, with 11 bases lying between them. The CDR3 extends over 14 amino acids. Per the germline V gene, CDR1 is MNHEY and CDR2 is SVGEGT.

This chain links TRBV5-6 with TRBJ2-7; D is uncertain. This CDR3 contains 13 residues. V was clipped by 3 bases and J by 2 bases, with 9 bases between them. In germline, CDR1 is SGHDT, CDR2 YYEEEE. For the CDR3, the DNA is TGTGCCAGCAGCTATAACTTGCCCTACGAGCAGTACTTC. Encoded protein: CASSYNLPYEQYF.

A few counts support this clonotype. The CDR3 DNA reads TGTGCCAGCAGGAAGACTGGGGTCACAGATACGCAGTATTTT. Its translation is CASRKTGVTDTQYF. The chain recombines TRBV12-3 or TRBV12-4 with TRBJ2-3; no clear D. Trimming took off 6 bases at V and 2 bases at J, with 12 bases between the two ends. The CDR3 totals 14 residues.

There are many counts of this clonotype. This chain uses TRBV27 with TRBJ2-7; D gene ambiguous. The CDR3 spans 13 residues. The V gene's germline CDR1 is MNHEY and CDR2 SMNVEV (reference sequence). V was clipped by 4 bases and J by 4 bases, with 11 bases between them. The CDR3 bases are TGTGCCAGCAGTTCCAGCCCCGGGTACGAGCAGTACTTC. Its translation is CASSSSPGYEQYF.

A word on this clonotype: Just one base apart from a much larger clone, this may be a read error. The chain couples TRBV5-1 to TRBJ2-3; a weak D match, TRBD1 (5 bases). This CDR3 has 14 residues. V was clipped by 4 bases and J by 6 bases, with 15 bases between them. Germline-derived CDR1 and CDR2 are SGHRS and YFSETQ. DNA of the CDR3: TGCGCCAGCAGCCCCGTATGGGGCTCGGATACGCAGTATTTT. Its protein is CASSPVWGSDTQYF.

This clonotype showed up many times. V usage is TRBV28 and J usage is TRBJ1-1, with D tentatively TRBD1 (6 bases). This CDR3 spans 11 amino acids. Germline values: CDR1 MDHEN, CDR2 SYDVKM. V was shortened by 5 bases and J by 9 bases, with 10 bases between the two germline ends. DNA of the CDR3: TGTGCCAGCAGTATCGACAGGCAAGCTTTCTTT. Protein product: CASSIDRQAFF.

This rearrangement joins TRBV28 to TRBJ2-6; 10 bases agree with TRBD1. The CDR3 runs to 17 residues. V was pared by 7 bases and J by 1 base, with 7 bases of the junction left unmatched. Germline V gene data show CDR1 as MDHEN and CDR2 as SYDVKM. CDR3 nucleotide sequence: TGTGCCAGCACCGATCCGGGACAGGGGTCTGGGGCCAACGTCCTGACTTTC. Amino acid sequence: CASTDPGQGSGANVLTF.

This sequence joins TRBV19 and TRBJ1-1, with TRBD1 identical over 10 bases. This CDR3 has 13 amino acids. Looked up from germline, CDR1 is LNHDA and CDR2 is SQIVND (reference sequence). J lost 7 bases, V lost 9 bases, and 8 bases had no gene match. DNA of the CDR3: TGTGCCAGCCATATGGGGGACAGGGGTGAAGCTTTCTTT. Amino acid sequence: CASHMGDRGEAFF.